This T cell receptor beta chain was recorded in a study of regulatory T cells in long-lasting Graves disease. The CDR3 spans 15 residues. Looked up from germline, CDR1 is LGHDT and CDR2 is YNNKEL (reference sequence). V was pared by 6 bases and J by 4 bases, with 2 bases of the junction left unmatched. For TCR beta, libraries came from iRepertoire HTBI primers and Arm-PCR of CDR3 regions. Each CDR3 protein is one row after TCRdb ran MiXCR on the multiplex PCR reads. The table lists a few hundred thousand distinct CDR3 sequences, 16% of them singletons, with around 23% in the top ten. Time point given: newly diagnosed GD, antithyroid drugs for less than 3 months. RNA isolated from PBMCs was used to make the TCR library. This clonotype has at least ten counts. Antigen: not known. Findings and caveats of the study: Peripheral blood alone, not thyroid tissue, underwent study.

These same data were also listed under a study on T cells in Graves' hyperthyroidism and ophthalmopathy. Per that paper: Clinical symptoms, serum thyroxine, TRAb, thyroid ultrasound and orbital computed tomography established diagnosis.

This sequence originates from a woman under 30 with Graves disease. The V and J genes are TRBV3-1 and TRBJ2-1; 14 bases agree with TRBD2. The material sequenced was peripheral blood mononuclear cells (PBMCs), taken at new diagnosis, from a patient treated with antithyroid drugs. The CDR3 bases are TGTGCCAGCAGACGACTAGCGGGAGGGTACAATGAGCAGTTCTTC. Protein product: CASRRLAGGYNEQFF.